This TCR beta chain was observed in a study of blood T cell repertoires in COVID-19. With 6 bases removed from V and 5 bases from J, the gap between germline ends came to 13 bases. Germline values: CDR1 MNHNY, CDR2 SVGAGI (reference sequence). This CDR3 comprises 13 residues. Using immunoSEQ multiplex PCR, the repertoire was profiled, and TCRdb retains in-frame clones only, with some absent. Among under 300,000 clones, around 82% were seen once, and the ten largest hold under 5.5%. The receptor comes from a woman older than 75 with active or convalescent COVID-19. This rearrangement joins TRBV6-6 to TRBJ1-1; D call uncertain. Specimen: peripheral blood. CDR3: CASSPPRWTEAFF. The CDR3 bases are TGTGCCAGCAGCCCACCTCGGTGGACTGAAGCTTTCTTT.